The following is a TCR beta chain sequence with its context. This clonotype was observed a handful of times. The antigen it binds to is not known. The record has no base qualities; no much larger clone is one base away. The treatment or condition label corresponds to: allogeneic hematopoietic cell transplantation with graft depleted of TCRalphabeta T cells and CD19 B cells. Transplant recipients were children who received TCRalphabeta/CD19-depleted allogeneic hematopoietic cell grafts. This record comes from a study of T-cell reconstitution after alpha-beta-depleted transplantation in children listed by TCRdb under 2016. Regarding the complete study: Using TCR repertoire profiling, the study followed T-cell immune reconstitution in a quantitative way in children after TCRalphabeta/CD19-depleted allogeneic hematopoietic cell transplantation.

Reading from cysteine to phenylalanine, the CDR3 counts 15 amino acids. Only the CDR3 DNA stays, 45 bases, in frame from base 1. The germline V gene gives CDR1 as SGHRS and CDR2 as YFSETQ. V is cut by 0 bases and J by 6 bases, and the space between the germline ends is 13 bases. Overall study outcomes, separate from this receptor: Apparently early alphabetaT-cell count recovery about two months after transplant reportedly relied on only several hundred rapidly expanded clones derived from non-depleted graft cells. In some patients, the high TCRbeta diversity seen at day 60 was put down to recipient T cells and intrathymic progenitors that had survived conditioning. The frequencies of hyperexpanded clones fell over the following months, and after one year, T-cell counts and TCRbeta diversity were mostly attributed to newly produced T cells.

Preparation of the library involved PCR. The sequencer was an Illumina HiSeq 2500. To normalize quantification of the TCRbeta repertoire, the TCR libraries were built with molecular barcoding that relied on unique molecular identifiers. TCRdb trimmed the raw reads at Q25, called clones with MiXCR and kept productive beta chains. Rows are combined by CDR3 protein, so each entry shows the most common genes and DNA. The sample table contains about 610,000 distinct CDR3 sequences; only one count was recorded for around 27% of them. 30% to 40% of the sample is taken by the ten largest. The source is a boy younger than two with Wiskott-Aldrich syndrome, due to receive a stem cell transplant. The sample consisted of PBMCs, taken before TCRalphabeta/CD19-depleted stem cell transplant. The rearranged segments are TRBV5-1 and TRBJ2-1; D gene: possibly TRBD2, on 6 matching bases. The CDR3 reads CASSLETGAGNEQFF. In nucleotide form, the sequence is TGCGCCAGCAGCTTGGAGACGGGAGCCGGCAATGAGCAGTTCTTC.